A single sample gave rise to the 20 T cell receptor beta chains below, sequenced in a study of blood T cell repertoires in COVID-19. This table comes from immunoSEQ multiplex PCR, and its TCRdb copy is limited to in-frame clones, with some not included. The sample includes over 150,000 clones, more than 80% of them seen just once. What was sequenced was PBMCs or T cells enriched from blood (not recorded which). Source of these receptors: a man aged 35 to 55 who had recovered from COVID-19.

In this sample, this clone turned up once. J is TRBJ1-2 and V is TRBV7-8, with unresolved D. Between the trimmed V and J ends, which lost 0 bases and 8 bases, there was a span of 13 bases. The CDR3 extends over 14 amino acids. Germline CDR1 is SGHVS and CDR2 is FQNEAQ. The CDR3 region is CASSLAGRGRGYTF. The CDR3 region has the DNA TGTGCCAGCAGCTTAGCCGGCAGAGGCCGCGGCTACACCTTC.

The chain combines TRBV6-5 with TRBJ1-2; D may be TRBD1 (6 bases). CDR1 and CDR2 (germline): MNHEY, SVGAGI. Trimming removed 2 bases from V and 2 bases from J, with 9 bases in between. CDR3 size: 14 residues. CDR3 loop: CASSYQQGNYGYTF. The DNA for the CDR3 is TGTGCCAGCAGTTACCAACAGGGAAACTATGGCTACACCTTC.

CDR3 residues: CATSDITTTGDNEQFF. The CDR3, as DNA: TGTGCCACCAGTGATATCACGACGACAGGGGACAATGAGCAGTTCTTC. The chain carries TRBV24-1 and TRBJ2-1; TRBD1 matches at 8 bases. Per germline, CDR1 KGHDR and CDR2 SFDVKD. This CDR3 spans 16 amino acids. V was clipped by 3 bases and J by 5 bases; unmatched bases: 8.

The V call is TRBV11-3, the J call TRBJ1-2, with D uncertain. This CDR3 is 13 amino acids long. V dropped 3 bases and J dropped 5 bases, with 10 bases sitting between them. From germline, CDR1 is SGHNT and CDR2 YENEEA. Written as DNA, the CDR3 is TGTGCCAGCAGCTTCGGTGTCCTATATGGCTACACCTTC. This codes for CASSFGVLYGYTF.

This chain links TRBV5-5 with TRBJ2-5, with 9 bases identical to TRBD1. The trim removed 3 bases at V and 5 bases at J, leaving 14 bases unmatched. Germline V gives CDR1 SGHKS, CDR2 YYEKEE (reference sequence). The length of the CDR3 is 17 residues. DNA for the CDR3: TGTGCCAGCAGCTCCCTTTTGGACAGGGGATGGGGGGAGACCCAGTACTTC. It specifies CASSSLLDRGWGETQYF.

CDR3 nucleotide sequence: TGTGCCAGCAGCGGTAGGGGACAGGCGATGGATGAGCAGTTCTTC. This codes for CASSGRGQAMDEQFF. The V gene is TRBV9, the J gene TRBJ2-1; 8 positions match TRBD1. J was trimmed by 8 bases and V by 3 bases; bases with no gene match: 10. Looked up from germline, CDR1 is SGDLS and CDR2 is YYNGEE. The CDR3 extends over 15 amino acids.

The CDR3 DNA reads as TGTGCCAGCAGCGGGCGACAGGGAAATTCACCCCTCCACTTT. It translates to CASSGRQGNSPLHF. J is TRBJ1-6 and V is TRBV13; 7 bases are a match to TRBD1. V trimming: 5 bases; J trimming: 7 bases; junction bases outside the gene matches: 5. Germline V gene data show CDR1 as PRHDT and CDR2 as FYEKMQ (reference sequence). There are 14 residues in the CDR3. The whole variable domain, filled in from reference TRBV13 and TRBJ1-6, reads AAGVIQSPRHLIKEKRETATLKCYPIPRHDTVYWYQQGPGQDPQFLISFYEKMQSDKGSIPDRFSAQQFSDYHSELNMSSLELGDSALYFCASSGRQGNSPLHFGNGTRLTVT.

This clone was seen a handful of times. The chain couples TRBV9 to TRBJ1-2, with a possible D match to TRBD1 (6 bases). CDR3 length: 18 residues. V was pared by 1 base and J by 7 bases, with 26 bases between. CDR1 is SGDLS, CDR2 YYNGEE, per germline. The CDR3 DNA is TGTGCCAGCAGCGTACAACAGGGAACGGGCCCAATATTTGGTGGCTACACCTTC. Encoded protein: CASSVQQGTGPIFGGYTF.

The J gene is TRBJ2-7, the V gene TRBV29-1, with no clear D. The V end was cut by 3 bases, the J end by 3 bases, with 6 bases between. The CDR3 is 11 residues long. CDR1 and CDR2 from the germline V gene are SQVTM and ANQGSEA. CDR3 nucleotides: TGCAGCGTTGAGGCTTTCTACGAGCAGTACTTC. It yields the protein CSVEAFYEQYF.

V usage is TRBV7-6 and J usage is TRBJ2-1; the D gene is possibly TRBD2 (6 bases). Germline CDR1 reads SGHVS; CDR2 reads FNYEAQ. This CDR3 region has 14 residues. V was pared by 3 bases and J by 9 bases, with 15 bases between. CDR3 sequence reads: CASSLASVKSEQFF. CDR3 DNA sequence: TGTGCCAGCAGCTTGGCTAGCGTTAAAAGTGAGCAGTTCTTC. Using reference TRBV7-6 and TRBJ2-1 for the parts outside the CDR3, the full variable domain is GAGVSQSPRYKVTKRGQDVALRCDPISGHVSLYWYRQALGQGPEFLTYFNYEAQQDKSGLPNDRFSAERPEGSISTLTIQRTEQRDSAMYRCASSLASVKSEQFFGPGTRLTVL.

This clone appeared a few times. This chain connects TRBV6-5 to TRBJ2-2; TRBD2 matches at 9 bases. The V segment lost 6 bases and the J segment 6 bases; nucleotides outside the gene matches: 5. The CDR3 has 14 residues. From germline, CDR1 is MNHEY and CDR2 SVGAGI. In nucleotides, the CDR3 is TGTGCCAGCAGACCTCAGCGGGGGGCCGGGGAGCTGTTTTTT. Amino acid sequence: CASRPQRGAGELFF.

This clone was counted a few times. This rearrangement joins TRBV7-2 to TRBJ1-4; perhaps TRBD1 as D (5 bases). The germline V gene has CDR1 SGHTA and CDR2 FQGNSA. CDR3 length: 15 residues. The germline V and J ends were trimmed by 5 bases and 3 bases, with 13 bases remaining between them. The CDR3 loop reads CASSRDSTSNEKLFF. In DNA, the CDR3 is TGTGCCAGCAGCAGAGACAGTACCTCTAATGAAAAACTGTTTTTT.

This clone has just one count. V is TRBV15 and J is TRBJ1-2, with D possibly being TRBD1 (6 bases). Germline V gives CDR1 LNHNV, CDR2 YYDKDF (reference sequence). The V end was cut by 6 bases, the J end by 6 bases, with 20 bases between. The CDR3 is 15 residues long. The CDR3 sequence is CATRSPQQGMNGYTF. The DNA of the CDR3 is TGTGCCACCAGGAGTCCCCAACAGGGTATGAATGGCTACACCTTC.

This chain uses TRBV18 with TRBJ2-5, with TRBD2 identical over 9 bases. Unmatched junction bases numbered 9, after V lost 0 bases and J lost 1 base. Germline V gene lookup returns CDR1 KGHSH and CDR2 LQKENI. The CDR3 has 18 amino acids. The CDR3 region is CASSPPFKAGGSQETQYF. CDR3 nucleotides: TGTGCCAGCTCACCACCTTTTAAAGCGGGAGGCAGCCAAGAGACCCAGTACTTC.

This sequence joins TRBV11-2 and TRBJ2-1; perhaps TRBD1 as D (6 bases). From germline, CDR1 is SGHAT and CDR2 FQNNGV. The germline V and J ends were trimmed by 6 bases and 7 bases, with 16 bases remaining between them. CDR3 length equals 14 residues. The chain's CDR3 is CASRGAGEGNEQFF. CDR3 sequence (DNA): TGTGCCAGCAGGGGGGCTGGAGAGGGGAATGAGCAGTTCTTC.

The rearrangement uses TRBV9 and TRBJ2-5, with TRBD2 as a possible D gene (5 bases). The CDR3 has 14 amino acids. The V gene lost 2 bases and the J gene lost 4 bases, with 12 bases spanning the gap. Germline V gives CDR1 SGDLS, CDR2 YYNGEE. The CDR3 DNA is TGTGCCAGCAGCGTGCGGAGCGGTCTAGAGACCCAGTACTTC. Amino acids: CASSVRSGLETQYF.

V usage is TRBV9 and J usage is TRBJ2-5, with TRBD1 matching 9 bases. CDR3 length: 14 amino acids. Germline V gene sequence: CDR1 SGDLS, CDR2 YYNGEE. Unmatched junction bases numbered 6, after V lost 4 bases and J lost 5 bases. For the CDR3, the DNA is TGTGCCAGCAGCCCAACAGGGGGCACGGAGACCCAGTACTTC. Translation: CASSPTGGTETQYF.

In this sample, this clone turned up once. The chain couples TRBV18 to TRBJ2-1, with TRBD2 matching 13 bases. CDR1 is KGHSH, CDR2 LQKENI, per germline. Losses at the gene ends were 6 bases for V and 0 bases for J; bases not matched to a gene: 8. The CDR3 is 18 amino acids. CDR3 sequence: CASSLLAGGFFSYNEQFF. The CDR3 nucleotides are TGTGCCAGCTCGCTACTAGCGGGGGGGTTTTTCTCCTACAATGAGCAGTTCTTC.

The DNA for the CDR3 is TGTGCCAGCAGCGCCAGGACAGGACAAAATGAAAAACTGTTTTTT. Protein: CASSARTGQNEKLFF. This sequence joins TRBV7-9 and TRBJ1-4, with 7 bases lining up with TRBD1. The CDR3 length is 15 residues. CDR1 is SEHNR and CDR2 is FQNEAQ in the germline V gene (reference sequence). The J segment lost 5 bases and the V segment lost 5 bases, leaving 8 bases of the junction unmatched.

This sequence joins TRBV10-2 and TRBJ1-1; D gene unclear. This CDR3 has 12 residues. Germline V gives CDR1 WSHSY, CDR2 SAAADI. Deletions cut 8 bases from V and 0 bases from J, with 7 bases between. This CDR3 is CASLGLNTEAFF. The DNA of the CDR3 is TGCGCCAGCCTCGGGTTGAACACTGAAGCTTTCTTT.